The clone carrying this T cell receptor beta chain is termed medium-sized (0.01 to 0.1%). These data belong to a study of T and B cells in COVID-19 patients. Background on the study: The recovered cohort's median age was about 34 years, versus 55 to 70 years in active infection.

Each TRB amplification used roughly 220-550 ng of genomic DNA from blood. This CDR3 has 14 amino acids. V lost 5 bases to trimming and J lost 2 bases, with 13 bases between them. The germline gives CDR1 MNHNS, CDR2 SASEGT. Multiplex PCR with BIOMED2 TRB-A/B primer pools amplified TRB rearrangements. MiXCR, run by TCRdb on the multiplex PCR reads, gives a single entry per CDR3 protein. This table holds 8,700 or so distinct CDR3 sequences, around a third found once. This receptor was identified in a human donor who had recovered from COVID-19. This chain joins TRBV6-1 and TRBJ2-7, with D tentatively TRBD1 or TRBD2 (5 bases each). Sequences were obtained from blood. CDR3 in amino acids: CASSYGTTAYEQYF. The DNA for the CDR3 is TGTGCCAGCAGTTACGGGACCACCGCCTACGAGCAGTACTTC.